The rows below give T cell receptor beta chains drawn from one sample of a study of vaccination effects on CD4 cells after COVID-19. The table came from immunoSEQ multiplex PCR; TCRdb's copy has only in-frame clones and leaves some out. The sample has some 34,000 clones; approximately 78% are singletons. Which antigens these TCRs recognize remains unknown. The sequenced sample was CD4+ T cells from PBMCs cultured with HCoV-NL63 spike peptides, obtained after COVID-19 vaccination. These receptors were taken from a human donor who received a COVID-19 vaccine. Some clones in this sample may be carry-over from other donors' samples. Each CDR3 is given with its conserved first and last residue. The D gene is left open where the match is weak. A row's size may be missing; if present it is once, few, many or a size class.

V	D	size	J	DNA	CDR3
TRBV13	TRBD1	.	TRBJ1-2	TGTGCCAGCAGCCACCACGTTTCACCGGGACAGGTGGGAGACAACTATGGCTACACCTTC	CASSHHVSPGQVGDNYGYTF
TRBV2	TRBD2	few	TRBJ2-1	TGTGCCAGCCTAAGGACTAGCGGGGTAGATGAGCAGTTCTTC	CASLRTSGVDEQFF
TRBV2	.	.	TRBJ2-1	TGTGCCAGCAGGGAACAGGGCCATGAGCAGTTCTTC	CASREQGHEQFF
TRBV7-6	TRBD1	.	TRBJ1-5	TGTGCCAGCAGCGAGCGACAGGGTGGTAGCAATCAGCCCCAGCATTTT	CASSERQGGSNQPQHF
TRBV6-2/TRBV6-3	.	.	TRBJ1-5	TGTGCCAGCAGTTACTACCGGGGTAGGAGCAATCAGCCCCAGCATTTT	CASSYYRGRSNQPQHF
TRBV24-1	.	.	TRBJ1-2	TGTGCCACCAGTGATTGGACCTCTAACTATGGCTACACCTTC	CATSDWTSNYGYTF
TRBV6-5	.	.	TRBJ1-5	TGTGCCAGCAAATTAAATAGCAATCAGCCCCAGCATTTT	CASKLNSNQPQHF
TRBV18	.	.	TRBJ1-2	TGTGCCAGCTCACCAGTCCAGGGAGGTGGTGGCTACACCTTC	CASSPVQGGGGYTF
TRBV2	.	.	TRBJ2-2	TGTGCCAGCAGTGAGCACTCCACCGGGGAGCTGTTTTTT	CASSEHSTGELFF
TRBV5-1	.	once	TRBJ2-1	TGCGCCAGCAGGTCTGAGGGCAATGAGCAGTTCTTC	CASRSEGNEQFF
TRBV27	.	.	TRBJ1-6	TGTGCCAGCAGGGTTCAGTTGCGGTATAATTCACCCCTCCACTTT	CASRVQLRYNSPLHF
TRBV9	TRBD2	.	TRBJ2-3	TGTGCCAGCAGCCCCCGACTAGCGGGGGGGACAGATACGCAGTATTTT	CASSPRLAGGTDTQYF
TRBV7-2	TRBD1	.	TRBJ2-4	TGTGCCAGCAGCTGGGGACAGGGCTATGAGGCCAAAAACATTCAGTACTTC	CASSWGQGYEAKNIQYF
TRBV4-2	.	.	TRBJ2-1	TGTGCCAGCAGCCAAGGGGGGGGCTTCTATGAGCAGTTCTTC	CASSQGGGFYEQFF
TRBV30	TRBD1	.	TRBJ2-6	TGTGCCTGGAGTCGGACAGGGGCGACCGGGGCCAACGTCCTGACTTTC	CAWSRTGATGANVLTF
TRBV18	.	.	TRBJ2-2	TGTGCCAGCTCACCAGCTACACAGGTCGGGGAGCTGTTTTTT	CASSPATQVGELFF
TRBV21-1	.	medium-sized	TRBJ1-3	TGTGCCAGCAGCAAAGCGGAGACAGCCTTCTCTGGAAACACCATATATTTT	CASSKAETAFSGNTIYF
TRBV24-1	TRBD1	.	TRBJ1-2	TGTGCCACCAGTGACCCGACAGGGACTCTAGGTGGCTACACCTTC	CATSDPTGTLGGYTF
TRBV3-1/TRBV3-2	.	few	TRBJ1-5	TGTGCCAGCAGCCGACAGCCCAATCAGCCCCAGCATTTT	CASSRQPNQPQHF
TRBV9	TRBD1	.	TRBJ1-6	TGTGCCAGCAGCGTAGAGGCAGGGGGCGCGAGTTCACCCCTCCACTTT	CASSVEAGGASSPLHF
TRBV6-5	.	.	TRBJ1-1	TGTGCCAGCAGTTACAGCGTTACCATGAACACTGAAGCTTTCTTT	CASSYSVTMNTEAFF
TRBV29-1	.	.	TRBJ1-2	TGCAGCGTTGGACAGATATCCTATGGCTACACCTTC	CSVGQISYGYTF
TRBV6-6	.	.	TRBJ1-6	TGTGCCAGCAGTTACTTATCAGGGGCGAGTTCACCCCTCCACTTT	CASSYLSGASSPLHF
TRBV5-1	.	once	TRBJ1-1	TGCGCCAGCAGCTCGGGACACCAGGTGGGCACTGAAGCTTTCTTT	CASSSGHQVGTEAFF
TRBV30	TRBD1	.	TRBJ1-3	TGTGCCTGGAGTACCCATTCAGGGGGAAGCTCTGGAAACACCATATATTTT	CAWSTHSGGSSGNTIYF
TRBV7-3	.	.	TRBJ1-2	TGTGCCAGCAGCTCCTTAGACAAAATGGGTGGCTACACCTTC	CASSSLDKMGGYTF
TRBV5-1	TRBD1	.	TRBJ1-1	TGCGCCAGCAGCTTGGCGACAGGGGAAAACACTGAAGCTTTCTTT	CASSLATGENTEAFF
TRBV24-1	TRBD1	.	TRBJ2-5	TGTGCCACCAGTGATTACCGACAGGGGGGGGAGACCCAGTACTTC	CATSDYRQGGETQYF
TRBV2	.	.	TRBJ2-3	TGTGCCAGCAGTGCGCAGGGCGAACTAAGCACAGATACGCAGTATTTT	CASSAQGELSTDTQYF
TRBV7-9	.	.	TRBJ2-6	TGTGCCAGCAGCGAATGGAGGGCTAGCTCTGGGGCCAACGTCCTGACTTTC	CASSEWRASSGANVLTF
TRBV19	.	.	TRBJ1-4	TGTGCCAGTAGTAGCGGGGCAACTAATGAAAAACTGTTTTTT	CASSSGATNEKLFF
TRBV2	TRBD1	.	TRBJ1-5	TGTGCCAGCAGTGGAGGACAGGGGAGGAGCCAGCCCCAGCATTTT	CASSGGQGRSQPQHF
TRBV20-1	.	.	TRBJ2-1	TGCAGTGCTAGTGGCGGCAGAGACAATGAGCAGTTCTTC	CSASGGRDNEQFF
TRBV11-2	.	.	TRBJ2-5	TGTGCCAGCAGCTTAGACTGGGCCGGGGAGACCCAGTACTTC	CASSLDWAGETQYF
TRBV5-1	.	.	TRBJ1-2	TGCGCCAGCAGCTCCGAAGGGAGGGAGCGGGGCTACACCTTC	CASSSEGRERGYTF
TRBV7-2	.	.	TRBJ1-5	TGTGCCAGCAGCACCGGGACACCGTACAATCAGCCCCAGCATTTT	CASSTGTPYNQPQHF
TRBV18	TRBD1	.	TRBJ1-6	TGTGCCAGCTCCCAAGGACAGGGGGCTAATTCACCCCTCCACTTT	CASSQGQGANSPLHF